The source of this TCR beta chain is a study of blood T cell repertoires in COVID-19. Background on the study: Samples representing acute and convalescent COVID-19 were sourced from the United States, Italy and Spain. T cells, B-cell-depleted T cells, or PBMCs supplied cDNA or gDNA.

Per the authors' pipeline: The assay estimated nucleated cells by amplifying reference gene primers. Some clones are missing from TCRdb's copy, which holds only in-frame ones; the method was immunoSEQ multiplex PCR. The DNA was the basis for D and trimming; V, J and clone size are from that table. The sample lists 20,000 to 25,000 clones; 91% were seen once. The germline V and J ends were trimmed by 0 bases and 5 bases, with 20 bases remaining between them. The CDR3 consists of 18 residues. Germline V CDR1 and CDR2: SGDLS, YYNGEE. Sequencing was done on a sample of peripheral blood. The chain couples TRBV9 to TRBJ2-2, with a tentative D call TRBD1 (5 bases). This sequence originates from a man in his 70s with active COVID-19. The chain's CDR3 is CASSVATTTTGVTGELFF. DNA for the CDR3: TGTGCCAGCAGCGTAGCTACTACCACTACAGGAGTAACCGGGGAGCTGTTTTTT.